The 6 T cell receptor beta chains presented below share a single source sample, sequenced in a study of shared T cell receptors in the human thymus. Data came from immunoSEQ multiplex PCR; TCRdb stores just in-frame clones and leaves some out. The sample has approximately 660,000 clones, more than 75% seen once. The sample was also linked to a second study, of human thymus T cells.

The sequenced sample was thymocytes. The receptors derive from a boy under two years old with a congenital heart defect.

The chain links TRBV27 to TRBJ2-7; D is perhaps TRBD2 (7 bases). The CDR3 loop spans 15 amino acids. Germline CDR1 and CDR2: MNHEY and SMNVEV (reference sequence). The V and J ends lost 6 bases and 4 bases respectively, with 19 bases between them. Here the CDR3 DNA reads TGTGCCAGCAGCCCTGGGGAGGGGACAAGATACGAGCAGTACTTC. This codes for CASSPGEGTRYEQYF.

V and J are TRBV28 and TRBJ1-5; 8 bases are a match to TRBD1. Trimming cost V 2 bases and J 0 bases; bases outside gene matches: 9. The CDR3 sequence is 18 residues long. Germline V gene lookup returns CDR1 MDHEN and CDR2 SYDVKM. The CDR3 nucleotides are TGTGCCAGCAGTTTAATGGACAGGGAGGGGGATAGCAATCAGCCCCAGCATTTT. Encoded protein: CASSLMDREGDSNQPQHF.

The CDR3 is CASSFAQGKSYGYTF. Written as DNA, the CDR3 is TGCGCCAGCAGCTTCGCACAGGGAAAATCGTATGGCTACACCTTC. This chain connects TRBV5-1 to TRBJ1-2; perhaps TRBD1 as D (6 bases). Deletions cut 2 bases from V and 5 bases from J, with 16 bases between. The CDR3 contains 15 residues. CDR1 is SGHRS, CDR2 YFSETQ, per germline.

The chain carries TRBV27 and TRBJ2-3; 7 bases agree with TRBD2. Germline V CDR1 and CDR2: MNHEY, SMNVEV (reference sequence). This CDR3 contains 16 residues. Trimming took 5 bases from V and 1 from J; bases not matched to a gene: 9. The CDR3 DNA reads TGTGCCAGCAGTAGCGATCTAGCGGAGGGCACAGATACGCAGTATTTT. It specifies CASSSDLAEGTDTQYF.

This chain connects TRBV4-3 to TRBJ2-3; D possibly corresponds to TRBD1 (6 bases). With 0 bases removed from V and 4 bases from J, the gap between germline ends came to 14 bases. The germline gives CDR1 LGHNA, CDR2 YSLEER. There are 16 residues in the CDR3. For the CDR3, the DNA is TGCGCCAGCAGCCAAGATAGGGGGAGTATCGCAGATACGCAGTATTTT. It is translated as CASSQDRGSIADTQYF.

The chain employs TRBV15 and TRBJ2-7; D might be TRBD1 (6 bases). Germline V gene data show CDR1 as LNHNV and CDR2 as YYDKDF (reference sequence). The V and J ends lost 1 base and 0 bases respectively, with 13 bases between them. There are 16 residues in the CDR3. This CDR3 reads CATSRARDNLSYEQYF. In nucleotides, the CDR3 is TGTGCCACCAGCAGAGCGAGGGACAACCTCTCCTACGAGCAGTACTTC.